This record covers a single TCR beta chain. The entry originates in a study of cytomegalovirus exposure and HLA in healthy donors. Germline lookup yields CDR1 MGHDK and CDR2 SYGVNS. Trimming took 2 bases from V and 2 from J; bases not matched to a gene: 8. The CDR3 spans 17 residues. Primers for the PCR totalled 60 Vbeta and 13 Jbeta. The protocol was immunoSEQ multiplex PCR, while the TCRdb copy is restricted to in-frame clones and leaves out a portion. The sample lists roughly 110,000 clones, more than 70% occurring once. The chain links TRBV25-1 to TRBJ2-3; 9 positions match TRBD2. The material sequenced was PBMCs. This clonotype was obtained from a man younger than 40 in good health and CMV-seronegative. The CDR3 DNA reads TGTGCCAGCAGTGAAGTTGCGGGAGGGGCTTACACAGATACGCAGTATTTT. Protein sequence: CASSEVAGGAYTDTQYF.